One TCR beta chain is described in this entry. What it recognizes is unknown. The entry originates in a study of long-term antiretroviral therapy in people with HIV. The run of the v3.0 immunoSEQ assay was at survey level. TCRdb's table, derived via immunoSEQ multiplex PCR, lists solely in-frame clones and lacks some. The repertoire holds tens of thousands of clones, with 65% to 85% as singletons. Each contributor possessed a minimum of one pre-ART and a minimum of two post-ART PBMC samples. Germline loops: CDR1 LGHNA, CDR2 YSLEER. The CDR3 covers 15 residues. V was cut by 0 bases and J by 4 bases, with 13 bases left in between. General study results and limits: Post-treatment diversity went higher with ART but stayed below transplant donor controls.

The source material was unsorted PBMCs, sampled 3 years after starting antiretroviral therapy. This TCR derives from a man aged 50 or older with HIV. The chain is built from TRBV4-3 and TRBJ2-7, with D tentatively TRBD1 (6 bases). The CDR3 DNA reads TGCGCCAGCAGCCAAGATTGGGGGCCCCTGTACGAGCAGTACTTC. Amino acid sequence: CASSQDWGPLYEQYF.